Following are 20 T cell receptor beta chains from one sample sequenced in a study of Ad26.COV2.S vaccination and SARS-CoV-2 variants. TCRdb keeps only in-frame clones here, not all; method: immunoSEQ multiplex PCR. The sample includes some 290,000 clones, around 81% of them seen just once. Treatment defined: roughly 20 received Ad26.COV2.S at low or high dose, single or two shots; about 5 received placebo; per-sample allocation not given. Collection of samples fell on day 63 after the first vaccine or placebo injection. The specimen comprised peripheral blood, sampled in a trial of Ad26.COV2.S vaccine versus placebo. The receptors here all came from a person aged 18-65 years who received the Ad26.COV2.S COVID-19 vaccine or a placebo.

The chain uses TRBV30 and TRBJ2-7; 9 positions match TRBD2. Germline trimming cut 3 bases from V and 3 bases from J; bases unmatched to any gene: 6. The CDR3 totals 14 residues. Per germline, CDR1 GTSNPN and CDR2 SVGIG (reference sequence). This CDR3 is CAWSRRGGDYEQYF. The CDR3 DNA is TGTGCCTGGAGCCGCCGCGGGGGGGACTACGAGCAGTACTTC.

The V call is TRBV2, the J call TRBJ1-5; D remains ambiguous. V gave up 1 base and J gave up 11 bases, with 12 bases separating them. Germline assignment: CDR1 SNHLY and CDR2 FYNNEI. The CDR3 consists of 13 residues. The CDR3 DNA reads TGTGCCAGCAGTGAAGGGGGTCAGCGGACCCAGCATTTT. It is translated as CASSEGGQRTQHF.

The gene calls are TRBV4-2 and TRBJ1-1; 8 bases match TRBD1. This CDR3 is built from 14 residues. V shed 4 bases, J shed 2 bases, and the junction held 3 bases outside the gene matches. CDR1 is LGHNA and CDR2 is YNFKEQ in the germline V gene. The CDR3 protein is CASSRSGGNTEAFF. The CDR3 bases are TGTGCCAGCAGCCGGTCAGGGGGCAACACTGAAGCTTTCTTT.

V gene TRBV3-1 (or the pseudogene TRBV3-2) combines with J gene TRBJ2-6, with TRBD1 identical over 8 bases. This CDR3 comprises 19 residues. The germline CDR1 and CDR2 sequences are LGHDT and YNNKEL (reference sequence). Unmatched junction bases numbered 10, after V lost 1 base and J lost 2 bases. This CDR3 is CASSQVWNRGAPGANVLTF. The CDR3 nucleotides are TGTGCCAGCAGCCAAGTCTGGAACAGGGGGGCCCCTGGGGCCAACGTCCTGACTTTC.

The chain recombines TRBV2 with TRBJ2-7; possibly TRBD2 for D (5 bases). Germline assignment: CDR1 SNHLY and CDR2 FYNNEI. V lost 8 bases and J lost 0, with 11 bases in between. The CDR3 has 13 residues. The CDR3: CASEGPPSYEQYF. The CDR3 coding sequence is TGTGCCAGCGAGGGCCCTCCCTCCTACGAGCAGTACTTC.

The chain links TRBV6-5 to TRBJ1-1, with D perhaps matching TRBD1 (6 bases). The length of the CDR3 is 14 residues. Germline V CDR1 and CDR2: MNHEY, SVGAGI. Trimming removed 6 bases at V and 1 base at J, with 12 bases between. This chain's CDR3 is CASRPRGQNTEAFF. The CDR3 bases are TGTGCCAGCAGACCTCGGGGACAGAACACTGAAGCTTTCTTT.

J is TRBJ1-2 and V is TRBV28; 7 bases fit TRBD1. V shed 6 bases and J 3 bases; nucleotides not matched to a gene: 10. The CDR3 has 15 amino acids. Germline V gene sequence: CDR1 MDHEN, CDR2 SYDVKM. CDR3 protein: CASRLASGTDYGYTF. DNA for the CDR3: TGTGCCAGCAGGTTGGCATCCGGGACAGACTATGGCTACACCTTC.

The chain joins TRBV5-5 to TRBJ2-7; 8 bases fit TRBD1. The CDR3 extends over 15 amino acids. From germline, CDR1 is SGHKS and CDR2 YYEKEE (reference sequence). The ends lost 3 bases at V and 1 base at J; junction bases unmatched: 6. CDR3 bases: TGTGCCAGCAGCTCGGGGACAGGTGTTTCCTACGAGCAGTACTTC. It translates to CASSSGTGVSYEQYF.

This rearrangement joins TRBV5-1 to TRBJ1-2; D possibly corresponds to TRBD1 (5 bases). Germline loops: CDR1 SGHRS, CDR2 YFSETQ. The CDR3 is made up of 14 amino acids. V gave up 7 bases and J gave up 0 bases, with 13 bases separating them. The CDR3 DNA reads TGCGCCAGCGCCCCCAGGACATCTAACTATGGCTACACCTTC. Translating gives CASAPRTSNYGYTF.

This chain connects TRBV2 to TRBJ1-6; D is possibly TRBD1 (5 bases). The CDR3 runs to 14 residues. Germline V gene lookup returns CDR1 SNHLY and CDR2 FYNNEI. V was clipped by 6 bases and J by 7 bases, with 13 bases between them. CDR3 region: CASRTGTLNSPLHF. Written as DNA, the CDR3 is TGTGCCAGCAGGACCGGGACGCTCAATTCACCCCTCCACTTT.

The V call is TRBV3-1 (or the pseudogene TRBV3-2), the J call TRBJ2-1; D is perhaps TRBD2 (5 bases). The V and J ends lost 3 bases and 8 bases respectively, with 17 bases between them. The CDR3 loop spans 15 amino acids. CDR1 and CDR2 from the germline V gene are LGHDT and YNNKEL (reference sequence). CDR3 DNA sequence: TGTGCCAGCAGCCACGATATCCGGGGAGAGGATGAGCAGTTCTTC. It is translated as CASSHDIRGEDEQFF.

The chain carries TRBV28 and TRBJ1-5; D is perhaps TRBD1 (5 bases). Trimming removed 3 bases from V and 7 bases from J, with 10 bases in between. Per the germline V gene, CDR1 is MDHEN and CDR2 is SYDVKM. The CDR3 covers 13 residues. CDR3 sequence: CASSFGGDQPQHF. CDR3 DNA: TGTGCCAGCAGTTTTGGGGGGGACCAGCCCCAGCATTTT.

This clone was found once. This sequence joins TRBV4-1 and TRBJ2-7; D is unresolved. CDR1 is MGHRA, CDR2 YSYEKL, per germline. This CDR3 is 13 amino acids long. Trimming left V 1 base short and J 4 bases short, with 8 bases between. DNA of the CDR3: TGCGCCAGCAGCCAAGGGCGGTTTTACGAGCAGTACTTC. Encoded protein: CASSQGRFYEQYF.

Written as DNA, the CDR3 is TGTGCCAGTATCCAGGGTGATGGCAATCAGCCCCAGCATTTT. It codes for CASIQGDGNQPQHF. The chain combines TRBV19 with TRBJ1-5; maybe TRBD1 (5 bases). Germline V lookup: CDR1 LNHDA, CDR2 SQIVND (reference sequence). Trimming stripped 7 bases from V and 2 bases from J, with 12 bases between. CDR3 length: 14 amino acids.

The chain couples TRBV4-1 to TRBJ1-4, with 10 bases fitting TRBD1. CDR1 and CDR2 (germline): MGHRA, YSYEKL. The junction had 3 bases not matched to a gene; V was cut back by 4 bases and J by 1 base. There are 16 residues in the CDR3. CDR3 DNA sequence: TGCGCCAGCAGCCCGGGACAGGGGATAACTAATGAAAAACTGTTTTTT. Its protein product is CASSPGQGITNEKLFF.

The table lists this clone with a count of one. CDR3: CASSPLDSGTGKSPLHF. CDR3 nucleotide sequence: TGTGCCAGCTCACCACTCGATTCCGGGACAGGGAAGTCACCCCTCCACTTT. The rearrangement joins TRBV18 to TRBJ1-6; TRBD1 aligns across 9 bases. This CDR3 is built from 17 residues. V was pared by 1 base and J by 10 bases, with 11 bases of the junction left unmatched. Per the germline V gene, CDR1 is KGHSH and CDR2 is LQKENI. The full variable domain, with the rest looked up from reference TRBV18 and TRBJ1-6, is NAGVMQNPRHLVRRRGQEARLRCSPMKGHSHVYWYRQLPEEGLKFMVYLQKENIIDESGMPKERFSAEFPKEGPSILRIQQVVRGDSAAYFCASSPLDSGTGKSPLHFGNGTRLTVT.

V usage is TRBV18 and J usage is TRBJ2-3; possible D gene TRBD1, 5 bases. Germline CDR1 reads KGHSH; CDR2 reads LQKENI. Trimming took off 0 bases at V and 4 bases at J, with 11 bases between the two ends. The CDR3 spans 15 residues. The CDR3 sequence: CASSPPVDSADTQYF. Written as DNA, the CDR3 is TGTGCCAGCTCACCACCAGTCGACAGCGCAGATACGCAGTATTTT.

This chain connects TRBV7-2 to TRBJ2-7; D gene uncertain. Germline loops: CDR1 SGHTA, CDR2 FQGNSA. The CDR3 spans 15 residues. The V end lost 1 base, the J end lost 2 bases, and 12 bases lay between the germline ends. The CDR3 nucleotides are TGTGCCAGCAGCTTAGGTCAGCGTGCGCCCTACGAGCAGTACTTC. Protein sequence: CASSLGQRAPYEQYF.

The V gene is TRBV5-1, the J gene TRBJ1-1; 7 nucleotides align to TRBD1. With 4 bases clipped from V and 2 bases from J, the junction kept 5 bases outside the gene matches. The CDR3 is 14 residues long. CDR1 and CDR2 (germline): SGHRS, YFSETQ. The CDR3 sequence: CASSRGDRNTEAFF. The DNA for the CDR3 is TGCGCCAGCAGCCGTGGGGACAGAAACACTGAAGCTTTCTTT.

This clone has more than one count but fewer than ten. The same CDR3 is also encoded by other DNA sequences in this sample. The chain uses TRBV2 and TRBJ1-5, with TRBD1 identical over 8 bases. The V and J ends lost 2 bases and 4 bases, in that order; junction bases with no gene match: 1. CDR3 length equals 14 residues. Per germline, CDR1 SNHLY and CDR2 FYNNEI. CDR3 nucleotides: TGTGCCAGCAGTGAACGGGACAGGAATCAGCCCCAGCATTTT. Translating gives CASSERDRNQPQHF. The entire variable domain, with the rest obtained from reference TRBV2 and TRBJ1-5, is as follows: EPEVTQTPSHQVTQMGQEVILRCVPISNHLYFYWYRQILGQKVEFLVSFYNNEISEKSEIFDDQFSVERPDGSNFTLKIRSTKLEDSAMYFCASSERDRNQPQHFGDGTRLSIL.